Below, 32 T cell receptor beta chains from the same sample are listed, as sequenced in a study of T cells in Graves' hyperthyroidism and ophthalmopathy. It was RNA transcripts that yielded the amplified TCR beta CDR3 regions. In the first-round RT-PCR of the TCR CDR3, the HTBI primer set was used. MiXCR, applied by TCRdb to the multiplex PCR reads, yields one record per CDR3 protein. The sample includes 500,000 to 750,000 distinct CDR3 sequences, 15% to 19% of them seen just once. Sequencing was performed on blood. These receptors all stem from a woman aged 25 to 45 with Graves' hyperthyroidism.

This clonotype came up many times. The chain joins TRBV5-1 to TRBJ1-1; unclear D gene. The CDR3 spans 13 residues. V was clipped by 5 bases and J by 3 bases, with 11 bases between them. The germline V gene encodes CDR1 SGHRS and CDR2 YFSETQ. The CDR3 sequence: CASSHQNYTEAFF. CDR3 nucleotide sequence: TGCGCCAGCAGTCATCAGAATTACACTGAAGCTTTCTTT.

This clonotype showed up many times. The CDR3 nucleotides are TGTGCCAGCAGCCCCGGACGCGGGAGGACCACAGATACGCAGTATTTT. Protein: CASSPGRGRTTDTQYF. V is TRBV11-3 and J is TRBJ2-3; 8 positions agree with TRBD2. CDR1 and CDR2 (germline): SGHNT, YENEEA. The CDR3 contains 16 residues. J lost 2 bases, V lost 5 bases, and 9 bases had no gene match.

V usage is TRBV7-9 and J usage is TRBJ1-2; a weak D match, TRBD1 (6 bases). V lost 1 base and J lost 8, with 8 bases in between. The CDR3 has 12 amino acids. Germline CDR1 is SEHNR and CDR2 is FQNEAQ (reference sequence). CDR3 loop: CASSLETGGYTF. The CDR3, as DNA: TGTGCCAGCAGCTTAGAAACAGGGGGCTACACCTTC.

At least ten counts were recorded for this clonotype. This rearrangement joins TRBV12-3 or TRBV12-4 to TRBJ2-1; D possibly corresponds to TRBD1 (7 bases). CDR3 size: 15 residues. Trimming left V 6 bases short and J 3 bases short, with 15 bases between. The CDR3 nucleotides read TGTGCCAGCAGCGGAGGGACAGTTGGCTACAATGAGCAGTTCTTC. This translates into CASSGGTVGYNEQFF.

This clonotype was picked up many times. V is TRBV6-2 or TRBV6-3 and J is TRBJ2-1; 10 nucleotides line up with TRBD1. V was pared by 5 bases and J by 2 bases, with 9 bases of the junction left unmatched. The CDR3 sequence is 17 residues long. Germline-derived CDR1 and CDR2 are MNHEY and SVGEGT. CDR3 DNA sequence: TGTGCCAGCAGTCCCCCAGACAGGGGGCAAACCTACAATGAGCAGTTCTTC. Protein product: CASSPPDRGQTYNEQFF.

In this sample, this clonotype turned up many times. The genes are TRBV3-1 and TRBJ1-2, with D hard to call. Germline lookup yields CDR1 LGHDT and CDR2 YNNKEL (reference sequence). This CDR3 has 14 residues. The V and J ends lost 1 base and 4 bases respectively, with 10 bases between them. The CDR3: CASSQVELRYGYTF. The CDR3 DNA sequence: TGTGCCAGCAGCCAAGTGGAGCTTCGCTATGGCTACACCTTC. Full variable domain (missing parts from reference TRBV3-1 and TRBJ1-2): DTAVSQTPKYLVTQMGNDKSIKCEQNLGHDTMYWYKQDSKKFLKIMFSYNNKELIINETVPNRFSPKSPDKAHLNLHINSLELGDSAVYFCASSQVELRYGYTFGSGTRLTVV.

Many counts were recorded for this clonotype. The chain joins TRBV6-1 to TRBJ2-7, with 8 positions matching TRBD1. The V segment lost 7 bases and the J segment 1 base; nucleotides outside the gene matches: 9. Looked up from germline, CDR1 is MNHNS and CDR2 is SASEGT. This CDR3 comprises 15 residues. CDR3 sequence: CASNQGQGASYEQYF. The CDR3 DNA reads TGTGCCAGCAACCAGGGGCAGGGGGCATCCTACGAGCAGTACTTC.

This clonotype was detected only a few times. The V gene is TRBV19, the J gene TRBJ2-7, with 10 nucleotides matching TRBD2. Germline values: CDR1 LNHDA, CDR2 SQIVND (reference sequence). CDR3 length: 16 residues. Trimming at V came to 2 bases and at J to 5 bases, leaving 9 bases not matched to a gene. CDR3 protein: CASSIHTPGLANEQYF. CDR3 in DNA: TGTGCCAGTAGTATACATACTCCGGGACTAGCGAACGAGCAGTACTTC.

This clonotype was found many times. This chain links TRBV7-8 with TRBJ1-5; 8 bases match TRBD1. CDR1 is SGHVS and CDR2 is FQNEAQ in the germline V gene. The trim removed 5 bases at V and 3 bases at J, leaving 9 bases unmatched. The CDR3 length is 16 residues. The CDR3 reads CASSPRQGSPNQPQHF. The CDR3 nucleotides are TGTGCCAGCAGCCCGCGACAGGGGTCCCCCAATCAGCCCCAGCATTTT.

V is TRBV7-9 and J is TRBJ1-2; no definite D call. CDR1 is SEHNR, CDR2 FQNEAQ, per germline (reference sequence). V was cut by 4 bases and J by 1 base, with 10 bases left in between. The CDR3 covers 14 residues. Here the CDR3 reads CASSSFAVNYGYTF. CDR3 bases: TGTGCCAGCAGCTCGTTCGCGGTTAACTATGGCTACACCTTC.

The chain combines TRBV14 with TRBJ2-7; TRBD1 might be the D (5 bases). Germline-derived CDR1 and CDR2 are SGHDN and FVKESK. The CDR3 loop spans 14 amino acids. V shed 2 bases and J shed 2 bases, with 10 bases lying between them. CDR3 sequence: CASSQTPDTYEQYF. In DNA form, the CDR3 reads TGTGCCAGCAGCCAAACCCCGGACACCTACGAGCAGTACTTC.

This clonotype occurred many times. Written as DNA, the CDR3 is TGTGCCAGCAGTTTGGCCCCTCTGGTGATAGTCCCTCCCTACAATGAGCAGTTCTTC. Translating it yields CASSLAPLVIVPPYNEQFF. The rearrangement uses TRBV12-3 or TRBV12-4 and TRBJ2-1, with no clear D. This CDR3 spans 19 amino acids. Trimming shortened V by 3 bases and J by 2 bases, and 23 bases separated the two germline ends.

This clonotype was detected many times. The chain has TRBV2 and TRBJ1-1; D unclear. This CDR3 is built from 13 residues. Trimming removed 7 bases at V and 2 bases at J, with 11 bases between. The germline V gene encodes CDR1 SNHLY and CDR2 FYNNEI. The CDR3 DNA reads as TGTGCCAGCACTAATGCAATAAACACTGAAGCTTTCTTT. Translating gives CASTNAINTEAFF. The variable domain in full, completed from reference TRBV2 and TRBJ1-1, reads EPEVTQTPSHQVTQMGQEVILRCVPISNHLYFYWYRQILGQKVEFLVSFYNNEISEKSEIFDDQFSVERPDGSNFTLKIRSTKLEDSAMYFCASTNAINTEAFFGQGTRLTVV.

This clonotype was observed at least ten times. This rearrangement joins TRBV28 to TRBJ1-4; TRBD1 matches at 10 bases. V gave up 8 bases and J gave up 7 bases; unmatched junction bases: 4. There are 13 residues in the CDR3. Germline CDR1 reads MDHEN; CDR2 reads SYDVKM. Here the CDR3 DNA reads TGTGCCAGCCGACAGGGGGCTTCTGAAAAACTGTTTTTT. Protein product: CASRQGASEKLFF.

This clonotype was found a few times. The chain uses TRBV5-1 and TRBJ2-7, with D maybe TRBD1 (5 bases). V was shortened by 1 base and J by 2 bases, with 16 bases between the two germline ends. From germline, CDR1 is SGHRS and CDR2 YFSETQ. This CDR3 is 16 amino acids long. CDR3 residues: CASSLPARTLPYEQYF. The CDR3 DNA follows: TGCGCCAGCAGCTTGCCGGCCAGGACACTACCCTACGAGCAGTACTTC.

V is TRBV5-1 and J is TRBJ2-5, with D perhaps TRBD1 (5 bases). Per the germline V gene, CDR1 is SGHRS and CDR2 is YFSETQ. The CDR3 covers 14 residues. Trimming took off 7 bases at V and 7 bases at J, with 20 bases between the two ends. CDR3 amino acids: CASADPQGLGTQYF. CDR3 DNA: TGCGCCAGCGCGGATCCTCAGGGATTAGGGACCCAGTACTTC.

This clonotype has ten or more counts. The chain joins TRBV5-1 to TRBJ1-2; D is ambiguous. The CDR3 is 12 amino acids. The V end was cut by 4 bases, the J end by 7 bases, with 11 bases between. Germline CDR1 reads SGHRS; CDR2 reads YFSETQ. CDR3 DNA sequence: TGCGCCAGCAGCGGAGAGACGCGTGGCTACACCTTC. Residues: CASSGETRGYTF.

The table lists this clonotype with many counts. CDR3 loop: CSAGQGVGDTQYF. CDR3 DNA: TGCAGTGCCGGACAGGGGGTTGGGGATACGCAGTATTTT. This chain connects TRBV20-1 to TRBJ2-3; 10 bases align to TRBD1. The CDR3 has 13 residues. V lost 6 bases to trimming and J lost 6 bases; unmatched junction nucleotides: 6. The germline V gene encodes CDR1 DFQATT and CDR2 SNEGSKA (reference sequence).

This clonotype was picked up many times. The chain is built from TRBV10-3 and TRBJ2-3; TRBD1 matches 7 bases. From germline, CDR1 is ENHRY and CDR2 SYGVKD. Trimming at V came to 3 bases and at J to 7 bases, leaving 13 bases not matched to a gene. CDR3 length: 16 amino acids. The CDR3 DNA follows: TGTGCCATCAGTGACGGGACAGCCGGGTTCAAACATACGCAGTATTTT. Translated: CAISDGTAGFKHTQYF.

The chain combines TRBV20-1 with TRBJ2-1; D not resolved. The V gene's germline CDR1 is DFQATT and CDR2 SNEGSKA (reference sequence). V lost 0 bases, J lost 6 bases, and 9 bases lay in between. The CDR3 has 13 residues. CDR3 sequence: CSAREAQPNEQFF. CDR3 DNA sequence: TGCAGTGCTAGAGAGGCCCAGCCCAATGAGCAGTTCTTC.

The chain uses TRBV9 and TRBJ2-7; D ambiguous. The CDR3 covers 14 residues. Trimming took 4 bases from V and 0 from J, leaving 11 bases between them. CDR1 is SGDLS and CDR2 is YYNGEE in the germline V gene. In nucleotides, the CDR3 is TGTGCCAGCAGCCCCTCCCACGGCTCCTACGAGCAGTACTTC. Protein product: CASSPSHGSYEQYF. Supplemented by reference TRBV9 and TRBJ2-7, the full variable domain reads DSGVTQTPKHLITATGQRVTLRCSPRSGDLSVYWYQQSLDQGLQFLIQYYNGEERAKGNILERFSAQQFPDLHSELNLSSLELGDSALYFCASSPSHGSYEQYFGPGTRLTVT.

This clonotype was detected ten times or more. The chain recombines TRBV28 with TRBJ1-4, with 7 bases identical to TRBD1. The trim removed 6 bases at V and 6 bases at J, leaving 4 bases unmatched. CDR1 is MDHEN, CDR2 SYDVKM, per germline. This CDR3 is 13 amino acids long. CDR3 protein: CASSRQGDEKLFF. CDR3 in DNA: TGTGCCAGCAGCCGACAGGGTGATGAAAAACTGTTTTTT.

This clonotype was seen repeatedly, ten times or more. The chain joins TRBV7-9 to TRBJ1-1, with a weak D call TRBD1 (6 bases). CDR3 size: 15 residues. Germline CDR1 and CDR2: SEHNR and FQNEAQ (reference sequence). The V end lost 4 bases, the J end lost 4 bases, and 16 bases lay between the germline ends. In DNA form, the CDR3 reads TGTGCCAGCAGCTACCGGACAGCCACGAGCACTGAAGCTTTCTTT. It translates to CASSYRTATSTEAFF. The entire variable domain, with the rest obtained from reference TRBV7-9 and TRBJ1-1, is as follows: DTGVSQNPRHKITKRGQNVTFRCDPISEHNRLYWYRQTLGQGPEFLTYFQNEAQLEKSRLLSDRFSAERPKGSFSTLEIQRTEQGDSAMYLCASSYRTATSTEAFFGQGTRLTVV.

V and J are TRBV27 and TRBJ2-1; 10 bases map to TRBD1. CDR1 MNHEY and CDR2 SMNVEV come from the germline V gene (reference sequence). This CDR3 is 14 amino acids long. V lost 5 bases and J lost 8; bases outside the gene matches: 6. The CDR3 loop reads CASSTGQGFDEQFF. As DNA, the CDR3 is TGTGCCAGCAGTACGGGACAGGGGTTCGATGAGCAGTTCTTC.

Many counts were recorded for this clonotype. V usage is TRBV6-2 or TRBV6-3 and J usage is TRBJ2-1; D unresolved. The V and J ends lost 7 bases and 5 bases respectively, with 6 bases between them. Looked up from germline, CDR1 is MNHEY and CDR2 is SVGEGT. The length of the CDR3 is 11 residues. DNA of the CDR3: TGTGCCAGCAACACACACAATGAGCAGTTCTTC. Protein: CASNTHNEQFF.

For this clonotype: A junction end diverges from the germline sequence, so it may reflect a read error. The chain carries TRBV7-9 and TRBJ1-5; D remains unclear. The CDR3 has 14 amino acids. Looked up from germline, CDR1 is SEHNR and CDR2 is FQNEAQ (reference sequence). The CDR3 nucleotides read TGTGCCAACAGCCTTGAGGACGGGAATCAGCCCCAGCATTTT. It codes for CANSLEDGNQPQHF.

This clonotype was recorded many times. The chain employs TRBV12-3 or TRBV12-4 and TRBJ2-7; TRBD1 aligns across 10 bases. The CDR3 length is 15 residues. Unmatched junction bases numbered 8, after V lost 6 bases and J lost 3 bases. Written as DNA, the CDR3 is TGTGCCAGCAGCGACCCGGGGACAGGGGACTACGAGCAGTACTTC. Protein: CASSDPGTGDYEQYF.

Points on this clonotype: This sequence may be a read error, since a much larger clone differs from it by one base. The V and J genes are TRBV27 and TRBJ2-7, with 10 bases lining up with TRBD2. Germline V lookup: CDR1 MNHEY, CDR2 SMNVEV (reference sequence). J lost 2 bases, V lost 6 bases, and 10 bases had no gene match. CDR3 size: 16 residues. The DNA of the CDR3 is TGTGCCAGCAGCTCGAAGTCTAGCGGGAGTCCCTACGAGCAGTACTTC. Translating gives CASSSKSSGSPYEQYF.

CDR3 protein: CASSLARRYEQYF. The CDR3 region has the DNA TGTGCCAGCAGCTTAGCCAGGCGGTACGAGCAGTACTTC. This chain joins TRBV7-9 and TRBJ2-7; D uncertain. V was pared by 0 bases and J by 4 bases, with 7 bases between. Germline lookup yields CDR1 SEHNR and CDR2 FQNEAQ (reference sequence). The CDR3 sequence is 13 residues long.

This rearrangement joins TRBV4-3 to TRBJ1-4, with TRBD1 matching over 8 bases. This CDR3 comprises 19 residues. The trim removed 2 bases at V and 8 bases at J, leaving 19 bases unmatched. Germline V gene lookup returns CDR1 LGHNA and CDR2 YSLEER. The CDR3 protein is CASSQYPLGLTGVDEKLFF. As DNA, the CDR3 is TGCGCCAGCAGCCAATATCCATTGGGTTTGACAGGGGTGGACGAAAAACTGTTTTTT.

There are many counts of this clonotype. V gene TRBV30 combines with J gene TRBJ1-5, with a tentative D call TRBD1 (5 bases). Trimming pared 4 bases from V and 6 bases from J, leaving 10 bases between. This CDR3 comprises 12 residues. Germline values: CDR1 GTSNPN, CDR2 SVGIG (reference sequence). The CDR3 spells CAWTQGSQPQHF. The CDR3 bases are TGTGCCTGGACTCAGGGATCTCAGCCCCAGCATTTT.

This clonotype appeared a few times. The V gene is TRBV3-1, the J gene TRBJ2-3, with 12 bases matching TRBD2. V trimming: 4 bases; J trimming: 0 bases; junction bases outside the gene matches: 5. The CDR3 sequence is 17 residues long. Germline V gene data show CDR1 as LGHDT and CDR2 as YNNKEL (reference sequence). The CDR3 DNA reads TGTGCCAGCAGCCCCAGGACTAGCGGGATAAGCACAGATACGCAGTATTTT. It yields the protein CASSPRTSGISTDTQYF.